The 27 T cell receptor beta chains below all came from one sample that was sequenced in a study of cytomegalovirus exposure and HLA in healthy donors. Vbeta (60) and Jbeta (13) primers were used in the PCR. Generated by immunoSEQ multiplex PCR, the TCRdb table keeps only in-frame clones and is missing some. The table includes 40,000 or so clones, approximately 78% detected once. Material: PBMCs. These receptors came from a woman aged 25-40 years in good health and CMV-seronegative.

A single count supports this clone. V and J are TRBV7-9 and TRBJ1-4; a possible D gene is TRBD1 (6 bases). In germline, CDR1 is SEHNR, CDR2 FQNEAQ (reference sequence). The V and J ends lost 5 bases and 5 bases respectively, with 18 bases between them. The CDR3 runs to 16 residues. The CDR3 is CASSPQGEGNNEKLFF. The CDR3, as DNA: TGTGCCAGCAGCCCACAGGGCGAGGGGAACAATGAAAAACTGTTTTTT.

V gene TRBV7-2 combines with J gene TRBJ2-3, with D possibly TRBD2 on 5 matching bases. Per the germline V gene, CDR1 is SGHTA and CDR2 is FQGNSA. The CDR3 is 14 residues long. The V end was cut by 1 base, the J end by 5 bases, with 10 bases between. The CDR3 spells CASSLVEGRDTQYF. CDR3 in DNA: TGTGCCAGCAGCTTAGTAGAGGGAAGAGATACGCAGTATTTT.

CDR3 coding DNA: TGTGCCAGCAGCTCCTTCTTCGGAGGGGATGAGCAGTTCTTC. Protein: CASSSFFGGDEQFF. The chain employs TRBV7-8 and TRBJ2-1; D is possibly TRBD2 (6 bases). This CDR3 comprises 14 residues. V was pared by 4 bases and J by 8 bases, with 15 bases between. Germline V CDR1 and CDR2: SGHVS, FQNEAQ.

The genes are TRBV29-1 and TRBJ2-1, with 8 nucleotides matching TRBD2. Germline V gives CDR1 SQVTM, CDR2 ANQGSEA. The CDR3 totals 15 residues. The J segment lost 4 bases and the V segment lost 3 bases, leaving 8 bases of the junction unmatched. CDR3 coding DNA: TGCAGCGTTGAGGCTAGCGGGCCCCTTTACAATGAGCAGTTCTTC. Translation: CSVEASGPLYNEQFF.

The table lists this clone with a count of one. The gene calls are TRBV30 and TRBJ1-1; D remains ambiguous. V lost 0 bases to trimming and J lost 6 bases, with 11 bases between them. Per the germline V gene, CDR1 is GTSNPN and CDR2 is SVGIG (reference sequence). The CDR3 is 13 residues long. This chain's CDR3 is CAWSVRREAEAFF. CDR3 nucleotide sequence: TGTGCCTGGAGTGTACGAAGGGAGGCTGAAGCTTTCTTT.

The J gene is TRBJ2-3, the V gene TRBV29-1, with 13 positions matching TRBD2. CDR1 and CDR2 (germline): SQVTM, ANQGSEA. This CDR3 has 16 amino acids. Trimming cost V 7 bases and J 1 base; bases outside gene matches: 8. The CDR3 region has the DNA TGCAGCGCCCGCGGGACTAGCGGGATTGGCACAGATACGCAGTATTTT. Protein sequence: CSARGTSGIGTDTQYF.

The J gene is TRBJ2-1, the V gene TRBV6-1, with 12 bases fitting TRBD2. With 1 base clipped from V and 10 bases from J, the junction kept 8 bases outside the gene matches. Germline assignment: CDR1 MNHNS and CDR2 SASEGT. This CDR3 is built from 16 residues. CDR3: CASSEVRTSGAEEQFF. The CDR3 region has the DNA TGTGCCAGCAGTGAAGTCCGGACTAGCGGGGCGGAGGAGCAGTTCTTC.

This clone was seen a handful of times. The chain is built from TRBV6-5 and TRBJ1-1, with a possible D match to TRBD1 (5 bases). The CDR3 consists of 13 residues. The germline V and J ends were trimmed by 6 bases and 5 bases, with 13 bases remaining between them. Germline V gene lookup returns CDR1 MNHEY and CDR2 SVGAGI. The CDR3 DNA reads as TGTGCCAGCAGGAGGGGAGGGATGACTGAAGCTTTCTTT. Protein: CASRRGGMTEAFF.

V usage is TRBV9 and J usage is TRBJ2-2, with 15 bases fitting TRBD2. Germline V gene sequence: CDR1 SGDLS, CDR2 YYNGEE. The trim removed 4 bases at V and 2 bases at J, leaving 9 bases unmatched. CDR3 length equals 19 residues. The CDR3 DNA sequence: TGTGCCAGCAGCCCTCCACGGGGACTAGCGGGGGGAAACACCGGGGAGCTGTTTTTT. It is translated as CASSPPRGLAGGNTGELFF.

The sample holds one count of this clone. In nucleotides, the CDR3 is TGTGCCAGCAGCGGGGGTCCTAGTGGGGAGACCCAGTACTTC. Its translation is CASSGGPSGETQYF. The chain employs TRBV6-5 and TRBJ2-5, with D possibly being TRBD2 (6 bases). Per germline, CDR1 MNHEY and CDR2 SVGAGI. V lost 6 bases to trimming and J lost 5 bases, with 16 bases between them. The CDR3 totals 14 residues.

The rearrangement uses TRBV9 and TRBJ1-1; D call uncertain. V was pared by 3 bases and J by 0 bases, with 6 bases between. The CDR3 is 13 residues long. Germline V lookup: CDR1 SGDLS, CDR2 YYNGEE. DNA for the CDR3: TGTGCCAGCAGCGGGAGGGTGAACACTGAAGCTTTCTTT. Encoded protein: CASSGRVNTEAFF.

The chain is built from TRBV28 and TRBJ1-1; D call uncertain. V was shortened by 10 bases and J by 8 bases, with 11 bases between the two germline ends. The V gene's germline CDR1 is MDHEN and CDR2 SYDVKM. The CDR3 spans 10 residues. Written as DNA, the CDR3 is TGTGCCACCCACCCCGGGGAAGCTTTCTTT. Encoded protein: CATHPGEAFF.

The chain couples TRBV9 to TRBJ2-5; D not certain. The CDR3 has 14 residues. Germline-derived CDR1 and CDR2 are SGDLS and YYNGEE. V was shortened by 0 bases and J by 0 bases, with 6 bases between the two germline ends. Here the CDR3 DNA reads TGTGCCAGCAGCGTAGTAGCAGACCAAGAGACCCAGTACTTC. Protein: CASSVVADQETQYF.

DNA of the CDR3: TGTGCCAGCAGTTATTACAGGGATGAAATAGGACAGCCCCAGCATTTT. Protein: CASSYYRDEIGQPQHF. The rearrangement uses TRBV6-6 and TRBJ1-5, with a possible D match to TRBD1 (6 bases). CDR1 and CDR2 from the germline V gene are MNHNY and SVGAGI (reference sequence). This CDR3 has 16 amino acids. V was cut by 3 bases and J by 7 bases, with 19 bases left in between.

The chain carries TRBV6-6 and TRBJ2-7, with TRBD1 matching over 7 bases. Trimming took 2 bases from V and 4 from J; bases not matched to a gene: 8. Germline-derived CDR1 and CDR2 are MNHNY and SVGAGI (reference sequence). This CDR3 is built from 15 residues. The CDR3 sequence is CASSYRATGRYEQYF. Here the CDR3 DNA reads TGTGCCAGCAGTTACCGGGCGACAGGGAGATACGAGCAGTACTTC.

This chain links TRBV30 with TRBJ1-5, with D unresolved. CDR3 size: 12 residues. CDR1 is GTSNPN and CDR2 is SVGIG in the germline V gene (reference sequence). V was clipped by 0 bases and J by 3 bases, with 3 bases between them. CDR3 nucleotides: TGTGCCTGGAGTGTACTCAATCAGCCCCAGCATTTT. It translates to CAWSVLNQPQHF.

The chain uses TRBV23-1 and TRBJ1-2; TRBD1 matches 7 bases. TRBV23-1 is labeled an ORF, and its function is uncertain. V lost 0 bases, J lost 3 bases, and 4 bases stayed unmatched. The CDR3 length is 15 residues. The CDR3 region has the DNA TGCGCCAGCAGTCAATCGACAGGGATTTACTATGGCTACACCTTC. It specifies CASSQSTGIYYGYTF.

The CDR3 sequence is CAISRRQGVRSYNSPLHF. CDR3 sequence (DNA): TGTGCCATCAGCCGGCGACAGGGAGTTCGGTCCTATAATTCACCCCTCCACTTT. V is TRBV10-3 and J is TRBJ1-6, with 7 bases fitting TRBD1. The CDR3 covers 18 residues. The germline gives CDR1 ENHRY, CDR2 SYGVKD. The V and J ends lost 6 bases and 1 base, in that order; junction bases with no gene match: 12.

The chain links TRBV12-5 to TRBJ1-1; D might be TRBD1 (5 bases). V was trimmed by 0 bases and J by 4 bases, leaving 21 bases between them. CDR1 is LGHNT and CDR2 is FRNRAP in the germline V gene. CDR3 length: 18 amino acids. The CDR3 spells CASGLVLGHQGEVTEAFF. CDR3 coding DNA: TGTGCTAGTGGTTTGGTACTCGGACACCAAGGGGAGGTCACTGAAGCTTTCTTT.

This rearrangement joins TRBV18 to TRBJ2-5, with no clear D. V was shortened by 2 bases and J by 2 bases, with 6 bases between the two germline ends. Germline CDR1 and CDR2: KGHSH and LQKENI. The CDR3 sequence is 13 residues long. CDR3 DNA: TGTGCCAGCTCACCAGCAACTCAAGAGACCCAGTACTTC. Its protein product is CASSPATQETQYF.

The chain is built from TRBV14 and TRBJ1-1; D not certain. This CDR3 is built from 13 residues. V lost 0 bases to trimming and J lost 4 bases, with 6 bases between them. Germline V CDR1 and CDR2: SGHDN, FVKESK. CDR3 in DNA: TGTGCCAGCAGCCAAGATCGGGTCACTGAAGCTTTCTTT. Its translation is CASSQDRVTEAFF.

The V call is TRBV30, the J call TRBJ2-5; 9 nucleotides align to TRBD2. This CDR3 contains 15 residues. CDR1 and CDR2 (germline): GTSNPN, SVGIG (reference sequence). Trimming at V came to 4 bases and at J to 1 base, leaving 7 bases not matched to a gene. This chain's CDR3 is CAWTSSGASQETQYF. As DNA, the CDR3 is TGTGCCTGGACTTCTAGCGGGGCTTCCCAAGAGACCCAGTACTTC.

The chain combines TRBV30 with TRBJ2-5, with 11 bases matching TRBD1. The CDR3 consists of 14 residues. The J segment lost 5 bases and the V segment lost 4 bases, leaving 6 bases of the junction unmatched. Germline V gene lookup returns CDR1 GTSNPN and CDR2 SVGIG (reference sequence). The CDR3 sequence: CAWIRTGGDETQYF. The CDR3 DNA reads as TGTGCCTGGATTAGGACAGGGGGCGATGAGACCCAGTACTTC.

The chain uses TRBV29-1 and TRBJ1-2; D is ambiguous. This CDR3 has 13 residues. The ends were cut back, 5 bases at V and 8 bases at J, with 18 bases in the middle. CDR1 and CDR2 from the germline V gene are SQVTM and ANQGSEA. The CDR3, as DNA: TGCAGCGTTACAATAGGGAGGACGTTCGGCTACACCTTC. Its protein product is CSVTIGRTFGYTF.

The rearrangement joins TRBV9 to TRBJ1-1; D is undetermined. The CDR3 runs 14 residues. Germline lookup yields CDR1 SGDLS and CDR2 YYNGEE. Deletions cut 0 bases from V and 3 bases from J, with 9 bases between. The CDR3 region is CASSVAGRDTEAFF. DNA of the CDR3: TGTGCCAGCAGCGTAGCGGGGAGGGACACTGAAGCTTTCTTT. Drawing the rest from reference TRBV9 and TRBJ1-1, the complete variable domain is DSGVTQTPKHLITATGQRVTLRCSPRSGDLSVYWYQQSLDQGLQFLIQYYNGEERAKGNILERFSAQQFPDLHSELNLSSLELGDSALYFCASSVAGRDTEAFFGQGTRLTVV.

J is TRBJ1-2 and V is TRBV10-2; TRBD1 matches 7 bases. Germline V gene lookup returns CDR1 WSHSY and CDR2 SAAADI. This CDR3 contains 14 residues. The trim removed 0 bases at V and 6 bases at J, leaving 4 bases unmatched. The CDR3 DNA reads TGCGCCAGCAGTGAGTCGATCAGGGGGAATGGCTACACCTTC. Protein: CASSESIRGNGYTF.

This clone was recorded a few times. In DNA form, the CDR3 reads TGTGCCAGCAGTGAGGACTCAAACACAGATACGCAGTATTTT. This codes for CASSEDSNTDTQYF. The J gene is TRBJ2-3, the V gene TRBV2, with D perhaps TRBD2 (5 bases). From germline, CDR1 is SNHLY and CDR2 FYNNEI. The ends were cut back, 3 bases at V and 2 bases at J, with 9 bases in the middle. This CDR3 has 14 residues.